Listed here are 24 T cell receptor beta chains from one sample, sequenced in a study of blood T cells in healthy people across ages. Alongside a J-beta primer mix, a sample-barcoded 5' primer served in a second PCR lasting 7 to 11 cycles. From the 5' RACE reads, TCRdb called clonotypes with MiXCR, one entry per CDR3 protein. The sample has 800,000 to 1,000,000 distinct CDR3 sequences, roughly 52% seen once. Sequenced sample: blood. The receptor set was obtained from a young man in good health.

The chain couples TRBV28 to TRBJ2-7, with D possibly matching TRBD1 (6 bases). The germline V and J ends were trimmed by 1 base and 1 base, with 11 bases remaining between them. From germline, CDR1 is MDHEN and CDR2 SYDVKM. The CDR3 loop spans 15 amino acids. CDR3 residues: CASSLYPDSSYEQYF. The DNA for the CDR3 is TGTGCCAGCAGTTTATACCCGGACAGTTCCTACGAGCAGTACTTC.

V and J are TRBV2 and TRBJ1-2, with D possibly being TRBD1 (6 bases). Trimming stripped 6 bases from V and 0 bases from J, with 8 bases between. In germline, CDR1 is SNHLY, CDR2 FYNNEI. The CDR3 is made up of 13 amino acids. In DNA form, the CDR3 reads TGTGCCAGCAGCAGGGACACTAACTATGGCTACACCTTC. Translated, it gives CASSRDTNYGYTF.

This clonotype has just a few counts. The chain employs TRBV5-1 and TRBJ2-1; D unresolved. Trimming removed 4 bases from V and 0 bases from J, with 17 bases in between. CDR3 length: 17 residues. In germline, CDR1 is SGHRS, CDR2 YFSETQ. CDR3 amino acids: CASSVRLGLSSYNEQFF. CDR3 coding DNA: TGCGCCAGCAGCGTACGCTTAGGGCTCTCCTCCTACAATGAGCAGTTCTTC.

The V gene is TRBV7-3, the J gene TRBJ2-2, with D unresolved. Germline V gene sequence: CDR1 SGHTA, CDR2 FQGTGA. This CDR3 is 14 amino acids long. The V end lost 8 bases, the J end lost 1 base, and 11 bases lay between the germline ends. DNA for the CDR3: TGTGCCAGCGGCCTCTACGGGAACACCGGGGAGCTGTTTTTT. It encodes CASGLYGNTGELFF.

This chain uses TRBV19 with TRBJ2-6; D gene unclear. The CDR3 sequence is 15 residues long. The V gene's germline CDR1 is LNHDA and CDR2 SQIVND (reference sequence). V was pared by 3 bases and J by 6 bases, with 12 bases between. In DNA form, the CDR3 reads TGTGCCAGTAGTATGTTCGATGTGGAGGCCAACGTCCTGACTTTC. Translation gives CASSMFDVEANVLTF.

Worth noting for this clonotype: The junction does not match germline at one end; this may be a read error. CDR3 in amino acids: CSTSTGRGIDTQYF. The CDR3 nucleotides read TGCAGTACTAGTACGGGACGGGGTATAGATACGCAGTATTTT. The chain is built from TRBV20-1 and TRBJ2-3; the D call may be TRBD1 or TRBD2 (5 bases each). CDR1 is DFQATT and CDR2 is SNEGSKA in the germline V gene (reference sequence). This CDR3 has 14 residues.

The V call is TRBV2, the J call TRBJ1-6, with D uncertain. This CDR3 spans 13 amino acids. Germline CDR1 and CDR2: SNHLY and FYNNEI. The V gene lost 7 bases and the J gene lost 10 bases, with 14 bases spanning the gap. The CDR3 DNA sequence: TGTGCCAGCATGGCGGGATTTAGATCACCCCTCCACTTT. It translates to CASMAGFRSPLHF.

J is TRBJ2-7 and V is TRBV12-3 or TRBV12-4, with TRBD1 as a possible D gene (6 bases). Trimming cost V 5 bases and J 5 bases, with 16 bases left between them. There are 14 residues in the CDR3. The CDR3 sequence is CASSPDSSVDEQYF. The CDR3 coding sequence is TGTGCCAGCAGTCCGGACAGTTCGGTAGACGAGCAGTACTTC.

J is TRBJ1-1 and V is TRBV7-2; 9 nucleotides align to TRBD1. The CDR3 extends over 15 amino acids. J was trimmed by 6 bases and V by 7 bases; bases with no gene match: 12. Germline V gene lookup returns CDR1 SGHTA and CDR2 FQGNSA. CDR3 in DNA: TGTGCCAGCACCGGAGGACAGGGGTTAAGCCCTGAAGCTTTCTTT. Protein product: CASTGGQGLSPEAFF.

Concerning this clonotype itself: A much larger clone differs from this one at a single base, so this may be a read error. This rearrangement joins TRBV25-1 to TRBJ1-2; no definite D call. The germline V gene has CDR1 MGHDK and CDR2 SYGVNS. This CDR3 has 15 residues. CDR3 DNA sequence: TGTGCCAGCACCCCGTCCCACAGACCCAACTCTGGCTACACCTTC. Its translation: CASTPSHRPNSGYTF.

CDR3 DNA: TGTGCCAGTACAGCCGGAAACACCATATATTTT. Encoded protein: CASTAGNTIYF. The chain joins TRBV11-1 to TRBJ1-3, with D unclear. Germline CDR1 is SGHAT and CDR2 is FQDESV (reference sequence). This CDR3 region has 11 residues. V was shortened by 9 bases and J by 4 bases, with 7 bases between the two germline ends.

The chain has TRBV20-1 and TRBJ1-1; possibly TRBD1 for D (5 bases). V was clipped by 3 bases and J by 4 bases, with 12 bases between them. Germline values: CDR1 DFQATT, CDR2 SNEGSKA (reference sequence). The CDR3 runs to 13 residues. The CDR3 bases are TGCAGTGCTAGTAGGGGAGGAAGCACTGAAGCTTTCTTT. Residues: CSASRGGSTEAFF.

J is TRBJ2-5 and V is TRBV28; D perhaps matches TRBD1 (6 bases). The J call may be faulty, since TRBJ2-7 better matches the DNA end. CDR3 length equals 13 residues. The germline V gene has CDR1 MDHEN and CDR2 SYDVKM. The CDR3 DNA reads as TGTGCCAGCAGGCCACAGGGTGACTACGAGCAGTACTTC. This sequence encodes CASRPQGDYEQYF.

CDR3 loop: CASRTSGGTYEQFF. In DNA form, the CDR3 reads TGTGCCAGCAGAACTAGCGGGGGGACTTATGAGCAGTTCTTC. V and J are TRBV12-3 or TRBV12-4 and TRBJ2-1, with 12 bases that match TRBD2. The V and J ends lost 6 bases and 8 bases, in that order; junction bases with no gene match: 5. The CDR3 runs to 14 residues.

Regarding this clonotype: An end of the junction differs from the germline gene, which may be a read error. The chain recombines TRBV7-2 with TRBJ2-3; 7 bases are a match to TRBD2. Germline V CDR1 and CDR2: SGHTA, FQGNSA. The CDR3 contains 13 residues. As DNA, the CDR3 is TGTGCCGGCAGCTTGGTCCGGCCTAGCGGGCAGTATTTT. Translated, it gives CAGSLVRPSGQYF. The full variable domain, its missing parts supplied by reference TRBV7-2 and TRBJ2-3, is GAGVSQSPSNKVTEKGKDVELRCDPISGHTALYWYRQSLGQGLEFLIYFQGNSAPDKSGLPSDRFSAERTGGSVSTLTIQRTQQEDSAVYLCAGSLVRPSGQYFGPGTRLTVL.

The chain carries TRBV4-1 and TRBJ2-5, with 9 bases aligning to TRBD2. This CDR3 is 17 amino acids long. CDR1 is MGHRA and CDR2 is YSYEKL in the germline V gene. The junction had 10 bases not matched to a gene; V was cut back by 0 bases and J by 5 bases. CDR3 sequence (DNA): TGCGCCAGCAGCCAAGAACCTAGCGGGGCCCGAGGGGAGACCCAGTACTTC. It codes for CASSQEPSGARGETQYF.

This clonotype was observed many times. The chain carries TRBV11-2 and TRBJ2-7; tentatively, D is TRBD1 (7 bases). The V end was cut by 3 bases, the J end by 7 bases, with 13 bases between. Germline CDR1 reads SGHAT; CDR2 reads FQNNGV. CDR3 length: 13 residues. The CDR3 here is CASSLEGAGEQYF. The CDR3 nucleotides read TGTGCCAGCAGCTTGGAGGGGGCGGGAGAGCAGTACTTC.

This clonotype appeared many times. The chain couples TRBV29-1 to TRBJ1-2; 9 bases match TRBD1. Germline V gene sequence: CDR1 SQVTM, CDR2 ANQGSEA. The CDR3 length is 14 residues. V dropped 7 bases and J dropped 3; count of bases not matched to a gene: 9. In DNA, the CDR3 is TGCAGCGCTTGGGGACAGGGCGACGACTATGGCTACACCTTC. Translation gives CSAWGQGDDYGYTF. The full variable domain, with the rest looked up from reference TRBV29-1 and TRBJ1-2, is SAVISQKPSRDICQRGTSLTIQCQVDSQVTMMFWYRQQPGQSLTLIATANQGSEATYESGFVIDKFPISRPNLTFSTLTVSNMSPEDSSIYLCSAWGQGDDYGYTFGSGTRLTVV.

The chain has TRBV5-6 and TRBJ2-1; D might be TRBD1 (6 bases). Trimming cost V 3 bases and J 2 bases, with 12 bases left between them. CDR1 SGHDT and CDR2 YYEEEE come from the germline V gene. The CDR3 extends over 15 amino acids. This CDR3 reads CASSSRGFPYNEQFF. In DNA, the CDR3 is TGTGCCAGCAGCTCCAGGGGATTCCCCTACAATGAGCAGTTCTTC.

This clonotype was recorded a few times. This sequence joins TRBV24-1 and TRBJ1-2, with D possibly TRBD1 on 6 matching bases. Germline values: CDR1 KGHDR, CDR2 SFDVKD. CDR3 length equals 15 residues. V dropped 5 bases and J dropped 0 bases, with 12 bases sitting between them. The CDR3, as DNA: TGTGCCACCAGTGGTTCAGGGGAAGCTAACTATGGCTACACCTTC. Translated: CATSGSGEANYGYTF.

This chain connects TRBV20-1 to TRBJ2-1; 7 nucleotides agree with TRBD1. CDR3 length equals 14 residues. CDR1 is DFQATT and CDR2 is SNEGSKA in the germline V gene (reference sequence). V was pared by 3 bases and J by 6 bases, with 8 bases of the junction left unmatched. As DNA, the CDR3 is TGCAGTGCTAGTTGGGCAGGGGGTATCAATGAGCAGTTCTTC. It is translated as CSASWAGGINEQFF.

J is TRBJ2-1 and V is TRBV11-2; no firm D call. This CDR3 has 13 residues. V was clipped by 5 bases and J by 2 bases, with 7 bases between them. Germline CDR1 SGHAT, CDR2 FQNNGV. The CDR3 sequence is CASSPAAYNEQFF. CDR3 DNA: TGTGCCAGCAGCCCCGCGGCCTACAATGAGCAGTTCTTC.

The rearrangement uses TRBV12-3 or TRBV12-4 and TRBJ2-7, with TRBD2 as a possible D gene (6 bases). The last part of the DNA fits TRBJ2-5 better; the J call may be wrong. The CDR3 sequence is 12 residues long. Here the CDR3 reads CASSSLGGTQYF. The CDR3 nucleotides read TGTGCCAGCAGTTCACTGGGGGGGACCCAGTACTTC.

V usage is TRBV11-2 and J usage is TRBJ2-3; 11 bases align to TRBD2. This CDR3 is 19 amino acids long. Unmatched junction bases numbered 14, after V lost 0 bases and J lost 6 bases. Germline loops: CDR1 SGHAT, CDR2 FQNNGV. The DNA of the CDR3 is TGTGCCAGCAGCTTAGATCTCTCCCCCGGGACTAGCGGCCCGGATACGCAGTATTTT. This codes for CASSLDLSPGTSGPDTQYF.